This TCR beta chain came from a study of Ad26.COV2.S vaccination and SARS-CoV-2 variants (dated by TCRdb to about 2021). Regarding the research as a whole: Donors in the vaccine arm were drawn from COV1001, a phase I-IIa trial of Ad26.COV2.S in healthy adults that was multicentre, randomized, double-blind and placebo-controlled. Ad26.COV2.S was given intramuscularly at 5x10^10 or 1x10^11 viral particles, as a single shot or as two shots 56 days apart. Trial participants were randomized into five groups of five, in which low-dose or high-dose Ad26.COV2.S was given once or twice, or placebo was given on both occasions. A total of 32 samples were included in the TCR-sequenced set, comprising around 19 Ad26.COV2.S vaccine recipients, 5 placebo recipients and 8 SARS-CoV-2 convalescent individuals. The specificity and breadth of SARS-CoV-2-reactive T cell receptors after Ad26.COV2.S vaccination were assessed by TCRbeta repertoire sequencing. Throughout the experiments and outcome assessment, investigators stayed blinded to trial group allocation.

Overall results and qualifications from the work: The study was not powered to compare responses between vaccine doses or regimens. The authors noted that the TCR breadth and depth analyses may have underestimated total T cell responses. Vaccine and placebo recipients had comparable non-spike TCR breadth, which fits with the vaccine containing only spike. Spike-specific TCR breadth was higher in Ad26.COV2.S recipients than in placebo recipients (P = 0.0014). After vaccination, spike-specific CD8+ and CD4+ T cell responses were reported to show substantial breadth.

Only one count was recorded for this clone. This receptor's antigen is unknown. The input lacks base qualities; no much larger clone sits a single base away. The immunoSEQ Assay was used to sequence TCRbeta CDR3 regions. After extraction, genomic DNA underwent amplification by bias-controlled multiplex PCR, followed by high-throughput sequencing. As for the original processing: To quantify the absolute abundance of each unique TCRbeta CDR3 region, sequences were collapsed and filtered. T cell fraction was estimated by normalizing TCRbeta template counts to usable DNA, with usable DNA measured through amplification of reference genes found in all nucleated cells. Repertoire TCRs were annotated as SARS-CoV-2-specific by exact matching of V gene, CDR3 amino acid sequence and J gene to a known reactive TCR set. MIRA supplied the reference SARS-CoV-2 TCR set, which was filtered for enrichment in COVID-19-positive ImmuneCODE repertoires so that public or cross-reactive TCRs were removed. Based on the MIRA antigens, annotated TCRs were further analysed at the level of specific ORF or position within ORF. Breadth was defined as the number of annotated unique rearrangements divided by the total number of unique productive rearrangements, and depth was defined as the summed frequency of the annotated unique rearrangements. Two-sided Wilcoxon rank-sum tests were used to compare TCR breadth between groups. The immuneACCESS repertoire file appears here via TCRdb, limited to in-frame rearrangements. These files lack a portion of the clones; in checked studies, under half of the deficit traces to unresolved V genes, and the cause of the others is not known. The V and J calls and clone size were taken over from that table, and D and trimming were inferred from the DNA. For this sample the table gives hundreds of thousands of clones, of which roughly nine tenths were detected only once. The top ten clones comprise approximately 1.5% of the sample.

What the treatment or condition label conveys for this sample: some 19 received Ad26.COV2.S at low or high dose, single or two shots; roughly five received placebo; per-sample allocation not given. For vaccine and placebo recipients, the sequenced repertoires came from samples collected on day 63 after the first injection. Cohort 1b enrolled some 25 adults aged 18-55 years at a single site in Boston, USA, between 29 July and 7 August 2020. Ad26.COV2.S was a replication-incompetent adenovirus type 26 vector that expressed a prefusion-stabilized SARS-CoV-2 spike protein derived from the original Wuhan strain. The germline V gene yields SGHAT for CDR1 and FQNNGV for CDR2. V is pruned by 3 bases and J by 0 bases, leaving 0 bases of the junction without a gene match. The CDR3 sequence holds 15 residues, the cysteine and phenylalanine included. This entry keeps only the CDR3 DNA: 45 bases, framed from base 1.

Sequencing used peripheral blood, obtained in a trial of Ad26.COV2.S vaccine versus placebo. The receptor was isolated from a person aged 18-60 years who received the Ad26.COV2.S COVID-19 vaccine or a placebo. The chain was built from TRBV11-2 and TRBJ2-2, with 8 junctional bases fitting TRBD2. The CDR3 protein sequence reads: CASSLRGANTGELFF. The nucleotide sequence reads TGTGCCAGCAGCTTGCGGGGGGCGAACACCGGGGAGCTGTTTTTT.